This T cell receptor (beta chain) was sequenced for a study of blood T cell repertoires in COVID-19. About the study: COVID-19 samples, acute and convalescent, were from the United States, Italy and Spain. The cDNA or gDNA used as material had been derived from T cells, B-cell-depleted T cells, or PBMCs.

Germline V lookup: CDR1 GTSNPN, CDR2 SVGIG (reference sequence). Between the trimmed V and J ends, which lost 4 bases and 6 bases, there was a span of 21 bases. The CDR3 contains 15 residues. Sequenced by immunoSEQ multiplex PCR; TCRdb stores in-frame clones only, minus some. The sample records approximately 200,000 clones, around 80% being singletons. The J gene is TRBJ1-1, the V gene TRBV30; maybe TRBD1 (5 bases). The specimen sequenced was peripheral blood. This TCR came from a woman aged 55-70 years who had recovered from COVID-19. CDR3 sequence: CAWTRRSTWGAEAFF. The CDR3 DNA follows: TGTGCCTGGACCCGACGAAGTACATGGGGGGCTGAAGCTTTCTTT.